This record looks at one T cell receptor beta chain sequence and its context. The antigen is not known. V was pared by 7 bases and J by 2 bases, with 10 bases between. The CDR3 sequence is 14 residues long. The germline gives CDR1 SGHRS, CDR2 YFSETQ. This record comes from a study of cytomegalovirus exposure and HLA in healthy donors. Findings and limits, study-wide: Owing to their indistinguishability, certain V segments, notably TRBV6-2 and TRBV6-3, were excluded. As was reported, the HLA-A and HLA-B alleles of most subjects were accurately predicted from TCR beta sequences. Versus the approximately 720-donor mean, an Asian-associated ancestry cluster reportedly showed fewer N-insertions in a later analysis. In a later analysis, HLA-associated TCR beta chains were more clonally expanded than equally common others.

PCR involved 60 Vbeta and 13 Jbeta primers. Assay: immunoSEQ multiplex PCR; the TCRdb copy retains only in-frame clones and omits some. The profile shows about 89,000 clones, around four fifths of them singletons. This receptor was identified in a male donor in good health and CMV-seronegative. The specimen sequenced was PBMCs. The chain uses TRBV5-1 and TRBJ2-6, with D unclear. CDR3 in amino acids: CASLGDPGANVLTF. Here the CDR3 DNA reads TGCGCCAGCCTAGGTGATCCTGGGGCCAACGTCCTGACTTTC.